The 3 T cell receptor beta chains given below trace back to one sample, sequenced in a study of T cell changes during pregnancy in multiple sclerosis. Clones were read by immunoSEQ multiplex PCR, and TCRdb kept only the in-frame ones, dropping some. The sample carries about 53,000 clones, about nine tenths recorded once. Sequencing used CD4+ T cells from peripheral blood mononuclear cells, obtained in the third trimester of pregnancy. The source is a female donor with multiple sclerosis, enrolled in a pregnancy study.

As regards this clone: At one end the junction does not follow the germline gene, possibly because of a read error. The chain combines TRBV28 with TRBJ1-2; D unresolved. This CDR3 has 12 residues. Germline loops: CDR1 MDHEN, CDR2 SYDVKM. The CDR3 nucleotides read TGTGCCAGCAGTTCGGGATTATCTCTCTCATCCTTC. Translation gives CASSSGLSLSSF.

The rearrangement uses TRBV5-1 and TRBJ2-7; D may be TRBD2 (6 bases). The germline CDR1 and CDR2 sequences are SGHRS and YFSETQ. The V end was cut by 0 bases, the J end by 2 bases, with 15 bases between. CDR3 length equals 16 residues. Here the CDR3 DNA reads TGCGCCAGCAGCTTGGCGTCGGGGGTCGGAGCCTACGAGCAGTACTTC. This encodes CASSLASGVGAYEQYF.

This chain joins TRBV5-4 and TRBJ2-7; D is uncertain. In germline, CDR1 is SGHNT, CDR2 YYREEE (reference sequence). This CDR3 region has 13 residues. V was cut by 4 bases and J by 0 bases, with 8 bases left in between. DNA of the CDR3: TGTGCCAGCAGCGACTCCTTCTCCTACGAGCAGTACTTC. This codes for CASSDSFSYEQYF.